This is a list of T cell receptor beta chains from one sample in a study of shared clonotypes between healthy human individuals. Assay used: immunoSEQ multiplex PCR; TCRdb lists only in-frame clones, some missing. This sample has roughly 2.2 million clones, with about nine tenths found just once. Sequenced material: naive CD4+ T cells from PBMCs. The receptor source for this set is a man younger than 35 in good health. Some clones in this sample may be carry-over from other donors' samples. The CDR3 runs from the conserved cysteine through the conserved F or W. D genes are given only for firm matches. Clone size is shown for a subset of rows, as once, few, many or a class of expanded clone.

d_gene | j_gene | abundance | v_gene | CDR3nt | CDR3aa
- | TRBJ2-7 | - | TRBV11-2 | TGTGCCAGCAGCCCCAGGGTAGGAGGGGGTCTATCCTACGAGCAGTACTTC | CASSPRVGGGLSYEQYF
- | TRBJ2-1 | - | TRBV9 | TGTGCCAGCAGCCTCGCACCACGCAATGAGCAGTTCTTC | CASSLAPRNEQFF
TRBD2 | TRBJ2-7 | - | TRBV28 | TGTGCCAGCAGTTTAGTGGGCGGGGCTAGCGGGTACGAGCAGTACTTC | CASSLVGGASGYEQYF
TRBD2 | TRBJ2-7 | - | TRBV9 | TGTGCCAGCAGCGCAGGGGCTAGCGGGACTACCTACGAGCAGTACTTC | CASSAGASGTTYEQYF
TRBD1 | TRBJ2-1 | - | TRBV5-4 | TGTGCCAGCAGCTCCCCGGGACAGGGGTGGAATGAGCAGTTCTTC | CASSSPGQGWNEQFF
- | TRBJ2-1 | - | TRBV15 | TGTGCCACCAGCAGAGATATTATGGGTGAGCAGTTCTTC | CATSRDIMGEQFF
- | TRBJ2-7 | - | TRBV5-1 | TGCGCCAGCAGCTTAGATTTGACAGTTCGTTACGAGCAGTACTTC | CASSLDLTVRYEQYF
TRBD2 | TRBJ2-7 | - | TRBV5-6 | TGTGCCAGCAGCTTGAGGACTAGCGGGAGGGACTACGAGCAGTACTTC | CASSLRTSGRDYEQYF
- | TRBJ2-7 | - | TRBV7-9 | TGTGCCAGCAGCCCACGGGACCGATACTCCTACGAGCAGTACTTC | CASSPRDRYSYEQYF
- | TRBJ1-1 | - | TRBV6-5 | TGTGCCAGCAGTTACTCAACAGGGAGGGCTGAAGCTTTCTTT | CASSYSTGRAEAFF
TRBD2 | TRBJ2-7 | - | TRBV6-6 | TGTGCCAGTGGAGCGGGAGCCTACGAGCAGTACTTC | CASGAGAYEQYF
- | TRBJ1-5 | - | TRBV2 | TGTGCCAGCAGAGTGGGGGACAACCCGGTCGAGCCCCAGCATTTT | CASRVGDNPVEPQHF
TRBD1 | TRBJ1-4 | - | TRBV30 | TGTGCCCACAGCCCAGGGACAGGGAGCGAAAAACTGTTTTTT | CAHSPGTGSEKLFF
- | TRBJ2-1 | - | TRBV20-1 | TGCAGTGCTAGGGGCCTAAGCGAGCAGTTCTTC | CSARGLSEQFF
TRBD2 | TRBJ2-1 | - | TRBV6-1 | TGTGCCAGCCGGCGGCTAGCGGCGAACAATGAGCAGTTCTTC | CASRRLAANNEQFF
- | TRBJ1-2 | - | TRBV30 | TGTGCCTGGAGTCACCCGACCCAGGGCTACACCTTC | CAWSHPTQGYTF
- | TRBJ2-5 | - | TRBV5-1 | TGCGCCAGCAGCTTGGAACAGACCCAAGAGACCCAGTACTTC | CASSLEQTQETQYF
TRBD1 | TRBJ2-1 | - | TRBV4-2 | TGTGCCAGCAGCCAACCCCGAGGGGGACAGGGCTCCTACAATGAGCAGTTCTTC | CASSQPRGGQGSYNEQFF
TRBD2 | TRBJ2-3 | - | TRBV7-8 | TGTGCCAGCAACGGCCTTCTCGGGAGGGAGAGCACAGATACGCAGTATTTT | CASNGLLGRESTDTQYF
- | TRBJ1-3 | - | TRBV6-6 | TGTGCCAGCAGTGACTGGGTGAGCTCTGGAAACACCATATATTTT | CASSDWVSSGNTIYF
- | TRBJ2-3 | once | TRBV4-2 | TGTGCCAGCAGCCGCCTGGCGGGCTATAACACAGATACGCAGTATTTT | CASSRLAGYNTDTQYF
- | TRBJ1-1 | - | TRBV6-1 | TGTGCCAGCAGTGTTTGGTTAGGAACAAGCAGGTTAATGCCTGAAGCTTTCTTT | CASSVWLGTSRLMPEAFF
- | TRBJ1-4 | once | TRBV7-6 | TGTGCCAGCAGCGCTGAGCCGAACAATGAAAAACTGTTTTTT | CASSAEPNNEKLFF
TRBD1 | TRBJ1-4 | - | TRBV5-1 | TGCGCCAGCAGCACGACAGGGAGCCAGAGCGCTGGAAAACTGTTTTTT | CASSTTGSQSAGKLFF
- | TRBJ1-3 | - | TRBV5-4 | TGTGCCAGCAGCCTCGACAGGTTTGGAAACACCATATATTTT | CASSLDRFGNTIYF
- | TRBJ2-4 | - | TRBV28 | TGTGCCAGCAGCCCGGGACTAGCCAAAAACATTCAGTACTTC | CASSPGLAKNIQYF
- | TRBJ2-7 | - | TRBV28 | TGTGCCAGCAGTTCATCGGGCGGTATCTACGAGCAGTACTTC | CASSSSGGIYEQYF
- | TRBJ1-1 | - | TRBV9 | TGTGCCAGCAGCGTAACGACAGCGAACACTGAAGCTTTCTTT | CASSVTTANTEAFF